These 32 T cell receptor beta chains share one sample of origin, sequenced in a study of blood T cell repertoires in COVID-19. Sequencing was performed with immunoSEQ multiplex PCR; in TCRdb, only in-frame clones are kept and a portion is missing. The sample has approximately 120,000 clones, about 85% seen once. Sample: peripheral blood. The origin of the receptors is an elderly woman with acute or convalescent COVID-19.

The gene calls are TRBV6-5 and TRBJ1-2, with a tentative D call TRBD1 (6 bases). The length of the CDR3 is 14 residues. V lost 2 bases and J lost 6, with 13 bases in between. Per the germline V gene, CDR1 is MNHEY and CDR2 is SVGAGI. For the CDR3, the DNA is TGTGCCAGCAGTTACGGGGGCCCAGTGGATGGCTACACCTTC. Protein product: CASSYGGPVDGYTF.

The V gene is TRBV6-5, the J gene TRBJ1-5; 7 bases agree with TRBD1. Losses at the gene ends were 7 bases for V and 2 bases for J; bases not matched to a gene: 2. Germline V gene data show CDR1 as MNHEY and CDR2 as SVGAGI. There are 13 residues in the CDR3. CDR3 sequence reads: CASTTGGNQPQHF. DNA for the CDR3: TGTGCCAGCACAACAGGGGGCAATCAGCCCCAGCATTTT.

The chain uses TRBV5-4 and TRBJ2-1; D gene ambiguous. The germline V and J ends were trimmed by 5 bases and 5 bases, with 8 bases remaining between them. The V gene's germline CDR1 is SGHNT and CDR2 YYREEE (reference sequence). The CDR3 is 12 amino acids. The CDR3 DNA reads as TGTGCCAGCAGTTCCCGGGACAATGAGCAGTTCTTC. It codes for CASSSRDNEQFF.

This chain uses TRBV28 with TRBJ2-5, with a possible D match to TRBD1 (5 bases). Germline values: CDR1 MDHEN, CDR2 SYDVKM. This CDR3 contains 18 residues. V dropped 1 base and J dropped 5 bases, with 23 bases sitting between them. The CDR3 reads CASSLSPGLGSTGETQYF. The CDR3 DNA reads TGTGCCAGCAGTTTATCTCCAGGGTTGGGGTCGACGGGCGAGACCCAGTACTTC.

As regards this clone: A junction end diverges from the germline sequence, so it may reflect a read error. The J gene is TRBJ1-2, the V gene TRBV13; D may be TRBD1 (5 bases). The CDR3 covers 14 residues. In germline, CDR1 is PRHDT, CDR2 FYEKMQ (reference sequence). Here the CDR3 DNA reads TGTGCCAGCGGCTTGGGGGAGGGGAACTATGGCTACACCTTC. Translated, it gives CASGLGEGNYGYTF.

The V gene is TRBV5-1, the J gene TRBJ1-1; TRBD1 aligns across 9 bases. The V gene's germline CDR1 is SGHRS and CDR2 YFSETQ. The V segment lost 0 bases and the J segment 7 bases; nucleotides outside the gene matches: 13. CDR3 length equals 17 residues. The CDR3 region is CASSLVPMTGGSGEAFF. The CDR3, as DNA: TGCGCCAGCAGCTTGGTACCGATGACAGGGGGAAGTGGTGAAGCTTTCTTT.

The rearrangement joins TRBV20-1 to TRBJ1-5, with D uncertain. The CDR3 totals 11 residues. Germline V gene sequence: CDR1 DFQATT, CDR2 SNEGSKA (reference sequence). Between the trimmed V and J ends, which lost 0 bases and 13 bases, there was a span of 10 bases. CDR3 protein: CSARDMQVQHF. DNA for the CDR3: TGCAGTGCTAGAGATATGCAGGTTCAGCATTTT.

This chain joins TRBV19 and TRBJ1-6, with D tentatively TRBD1 (6 bases). Germline CDR1 and CDR2: LNHDA and SQIVND (reference sequence). The CDR3 consists of 16 residues. V was cut by 1 base and J by 5 bases, with 12 bases left in between. The CDR3 spells CASSIGQGWNNSPLHF. Here the CDR3 DNA reads TGTGCCAGTAGTATAGGTCAGGGGTGGAATAATTCACCCCTCCACTTT.

This clone was recorded once. This sequence joins TRBV4-1 and TRBJ2-2; D is ambiguous. The V end lost 0 bases, the J end lost 7 bases, and 12 bases lay between the germline ends. Germline lookup yields CDR1 MGHRA and CDR2 YSYEKL. This CDR3 spans 15 amino acids. CDR3 region: CASSQDGTILGELFF. The DNA for the CDR3 is TGCGCCAGCAGCCAAGATGGTACTATCCTCGGGGAGCTGTTTTTT.

V usage is TRBV5-4 and J usage is TRBJ2-7; 7 nucleotides agree with TRBD2. Losses at the gene ends were 0 bases for V and 4 bases for J; bases not matched to a gene: 10. Germline V CDR1 and CDR2: SGHNT, YYREEE (reference sequence). The CDR3 sequence is 16 residues long. This chain's CDR3 is CASSLGVGRDSYEQYF. DNA for the CDR3: TGTGCCAGCAGCTTGGGTGTGGGGAGGGATTCATACGAGCAGTACTTC.

V gene TRBV15 combines with J gene TRBJ2-7, with a tentative D call TRBD2 (6 bases). Trimming pared 0 bases from V and 4 bases from J, leaving 10 bases between. This CDR3 spans 14 amino acids. Per the germline V gene, CDR1 is LNHNV and CDR2 is YYDKDF (reference sequence). This CDR3 is CATSREGGRYEQYF. The DNA of the CDR3 is TGTGCCACCAGCAGAGAGGGGGGACGATACGAGCAGTACTTC. The whole variable domain, remainder taken from reference TRBV15 and TRBJ2-7, is DAMVIQNPRYQVTQFGKPVTLSCSQTLNHNVMYWYQQKSSQAPKLLFHYYDKDFNNEADTPDNFQSRRPNTSFCFLDIRSPGLGDTAMYLCATSREGGRYEQYFGPGTRLTVT.

The V and J genes are TRBV4-2 and TRBJ1-3, with D hard to call. CDR3 size: 16 residues. V lost 4 bases and J 0 bases, leaving 13 bases between the germline ends. Germline values: CDR1 LGHNA, CDR2 YNFKEQ. CDR3 residues: CASSPRSLGSGNTIYF. The CDR3 DNA follows: TGTGCCAGCAGCCCTCGAAGCCTTGGCTCTGGAAACACCATATATTTT.

V and J are TRBV9 and TRBJ1-2, with D perhaps TRBD1 (6 bases). V was pared by 2 bases and J by 9 bases, with 11 bases between. CDR3 size: 12 residues. The germline V gene encodes CDR1 SGDLS and CDR2 YYNGEE. CDR3: CASSVEGDRYTF. The CDR3 coding sequence is TGTGCCAGCAGCGTCGAGGGGGATCGCTACACCTTC.

The chain joins TRBV12-3 or TRBV12-4 to TRBJ1-1, with TRBD1 matching 8 bases. This CDR3 is built from 11 residues. The V and J ends lost 6 bases and 10 bases, in that order; junction bases with no gene match: 4. This CDR3 reads CASSLQGGAFF. CDR3 coding DNA: TGTGCCAGCAGCTTACAGGGGGGAGCTTTCTTT.

The chain couples TRBV6-1 to TRBJ1-2; D gene unclear. This CDR3 is built from 13 residues. CDR1 and CDR2 from the germline V gene are MNHNS and SASEGT. The V end lost 3 bases, the J end lost 8 bases, and 13 bases lay between the germline ends. CDR3 DNA: TGTGCCAGCAGTGAGATAGGTATGAGGGGCTACACCTTC. It specifies CASSEIGMRGYTF.

The chain is built from TRBV5-1 and TRBJ1-6, with D perhaps matching TRBD1 (5 bases). CDR3 length: 14 residues. CDR1 is SGHRS, CDR2 YFSETQ, per germline. The V gene lost 4 bases and the J gene lost 11 bases, with 16 bases spanning the gap. The CDR3 coding sequence is TGCGCCAGCAGCACCCGGGGGGGTCGGACACCCCTCCACTTT. As protein: CASSTRGGRTPLHF.

The chain links TRBV9 to TRBJ1-2, with TRBD1 matching over 8 bases. V lost 6 bases, J lost 2 bases, and 6 bases stayed unmatched. The CDR3 covers 14 residues. Germline V CDR1 and CDR2: SGDLS, YYNGEE. CDR3 protein: CASTTNRGNYGYTF. CDR3 sequence (DNA): TGTGCCAGCACGACTAACAGGGGGAACTATGGCTACACCTTC.

This clone was counted once. The chain recombines TRBV11-3 with TRBJ2-5; D perhaps matches TRBD2 (5 bases). CDR3 length: 15 amino acids. Germline V gene lookup returns CDR1 SGHNT and CDR2 YENEEA. The ends were cut back, 1 base at V and 5 bases at J, with 14 bases in the middle. For the CDR3, the DNA is TGTGCCAGCAGCTTAGGATCGGGGTCGGGGGAGACCCAGTACTTC. Translation gives CASSLGSGSGETQYF.

V and J are TRBV10-3 and TRBJ1-2; 7 bases are a match to TRBD1. Trimming cost V 6 bases and J 7 bases; bases outside gene matches: 8. The CDR3 consists of 13 residues. Germline assignment: CDR1 ENHRY and CDR2 SYGVKD. This CDR3 reads CAISRQGEGGYTF. Written as DNA, the CDR3 is TGTGCCATCAGCCGACAGGGCGAGGGTGGCTACACCTTC.

This chain links TRBV5-5 with TRBJ2-5, with 13 bases lining up with TRBD2. CDR1 is SGHKS and CDR2 is YYEKEE in the germline V gene (reference sequence). The junction had 11 bases not matched to a gene; V was cut back by 4 bases and J by 5 bases. This CDR3 contains 17 residues. The CDR3: CASSQRTSGGLGETQYF. The CDR3 region has the DNA TGTGCCAGCAGCCAGCGGACTAGCGGGGGCCTAGGGGAGACCCAGTACTTC.

The chain is built from TRBV18 and TRBJ1-1; D is undetermined. The CDR3 runs to 15 residues. The V gene lost 2 bases and the J gene lost 1 base, with 11 bases spanning the gap. Germline V gives CDR1 KGHSH, CDR2 LQKENI. The CDR3 protein is CASSPGRIPNTEAFF. CDR3 sequence (DNA): TGTGCCAGCTCACCAGGGAGGATTCCGAACACTGAAGCTTTCTTT.

V gene TRBV5-1 combines with J gene TRBJ1-1; the D gene is possibly TRBD1 (5 bases). The V and J ends lost 4 bases and 5 bases respectively, with 6 bases between them. The germline CDR1 and CDR2 sequences are SGHRS and YFSETQ. The CDR3 loop spans 11 amino acids. The CDR3 nucleotides are TGCGCCAGCAGCGGGGGGACTGAAGCTTTCTTT. It yields the protein CASSGGTEAFF.

The V gene is TRBV6-1, the J gene TRBJ1-2; TRBD1 aligns across 8 bases. The CDR3 has 11 residues. Germline V lookup: CDR1 MNHNS, CDR2 SASEGT. V was pared by 9 bases and J by 4 bases, with 1 base of the junction left unmatched. CDR3 sequence (DNA): TGTGCCAGTGGACAGGGCTATGGCTACACCTTC. Translated, it gives CASGQGYGYTF.

The rearrangement uses TRBV6-6 and TRBJ1-6, with D possibly matching TRBD1 (5 bases). The ends were cut back, 5 bases at V and 1 base at J, with 18 bases in the middle. CDR1 MNHNY and CDR2 SVGAGI come from the germline V gene (reference sequence). The CDR3 runs 18 residues. The CDR3 DNA sequence: TGTGCCAGCAGTCGACGCACGCCAGGGTCGTCCTATAATTCACCCCTCCACTTT. It codes for CASSRRTPGSSYNSPLHF.

This sequence joins TRBV11-1 and TRBJ2-2, with 11 bases lining up with TRBD1. The germline V gene has CDR1 SGHAT and CDR2 FQDESV (reference sequence). Losses at the gene ends were 5 bases for V and 1 base for J; bases not matched to a gene: 3. This CDR3 spans 16 amino acids. This chain's CDR3 is CASSIGTGGNTGELFF. CDR3 in DNA: TGTGCCAGCAGCATAGGGACAGGGGGGAACACCGGGGAGCTGTTTTTT.

The chain carries TRBV3-1 (or the pseudogene TRBV3-2) and TRBJ1-1; TRBD1 is a possible D gene (5 bases). V lost 2 bases to trimming and J lost 1 base, with 8 bases between them. The CDR3 covers 14 residues. Germline CDR1 LGHDT, CDR2 YNNKEL (reference sequence). In DNA form, the CDR3 reads TGTGCCAGCAGCCAACGACAGAGGAACACTGAAGCTTTCTTT. Translation: CASSQRQRNTEAFF.

J is TRBJ1-6 and V is TRBV27, with D perhaps TRBD1 (5 bases). In germline, CDR1 is MNHEY, CDR2 SMNVEV (reference sequence). V lost 7 bases and J lost 7, with 20 bases in between. The CDR3 length is 16 residues. CDR3 protein: CASKGPAGTENSPLHF. The CDR3 nucleotides are TGTGCCAGCAAGGGACCCGCCGGGACTGAGAATTCACCCCTCCACTTT.

This chain links TRBV4-1 with TRBJ1-2; D is possibly TRBD1 (5 bases). This CDR3 has 15 amino acids. Trimming shortened V by 1 base and J by 1 base, and 10 bases separated the two germline ends. Germline-derived CDR1 and CDR2 are MGHRA and YSYEKL. CDR3 nucleotide sequence: TGCGCCAGCAGCCAAGGGGGACTGATTAACTATGGCTACACCTTC. Translated: CASSQGGLINYGYTF.

The chain couples TRBV7-2 to TRBJ1-2; D may be TRBD1 (6 bases). This CDR3 spans 15 amino acids. Trimming shortened V by 5 bases and J by 0 bases, and 13 bases separated the two germline ends. Per germline, CDR1 SGHTA and CDR2 FQGNSA. For the CDR3, the DNA is TGTGCCAGCAGCCAAACGACAGGAGCTAACTATGGCTACACCTTC. It yields the protein CASSQTTGANYGYTF.

The chain carries TRBV9 and TRBJ1-2, with D maybe TRBD1 (5 bases). Germline V gene data show CDR1 as SGDLS and CDR2 as YYNGEE. The CDR3 has 13 amino acids. The V end was cut by 3 bases, the J end by 6 bases, with 12 bases between. In DNA, the CDR3 is TGTGCCAGCAGCGCTGGACAACCGGATGGCTACACCTTC. Its translation is CASSAGQPDGYTF.

The rearrangement links TRBV11-2 to TRBJ1-2; D is unclear. CDR1 is SGHAT, CDR2 FQNNGV, per germline. The V and J ends lost 0 bases and 7 bases respectively, with 6 bases between them. The CDR3 runs 12 residues. CDR3 bases: TGTGCCAGCAGCTTAGAGAGGCTTGGCTACACCTTC. This sequence encodes CASSLERLGYTF.

V usage is TRBV2 and J usage is TRBJ1-3, with 7 bases lining up with TRBD1. Per germline, CDR1 SNHLY and CDR2 FYNNEI. This CDR3 spans 18 amino acids. Unmatched junction bases numbered 13, after V lost 5 bases and J lost 0 bases. The CDR3 DNA follows: TGTGCCAGCAGTTATGTGTCAGGGGGACCTACCTCTGGAAACACCATATATTTT. This sequence encodes CASSYVSGGPTSGNTIYF.